This TCR beta chain is from a study of T cell repertoires in aging, cancer and after chemotherapy. At the level of the study: Chronic lymphocytic leukemia patients on fludarabine- or bendamustine-based regimens gave paired samples before and after chemotherapy. Study-wide points: Median generation probability rose over the chemotherapy interval in each cancer cohort, suggesting rebound thymic output. In cancer patients, declining TCR diversity with age involved lost richness and lost evenness.

This clonotype is deemed medium-sized. Antigen: not known. Multiplex touch-down PCR with TRB-A/B primers amplified rearranged V-D-J TRB sequences. TCRdb independently ran MiXCR on the multiplex PCR reads; one entry per CDR3 protein. The sample yields approximately 780 distinct CDR3 sequences, around 22% seen once. CDR1 and CDR2 from the germline V gene are WSHSY and SAAADI. V lost 9 bases and J 9 bases, leaving 15 bases between the germline ends. The CDR3 is 12 amino acids. Amplification of TCR beta used genomic DNA extracted from peripheral blood. This chain uses TRBV10-2 with TRBJ2-1, with D possibly matching TRBD1 (5 bases). The sequence was collected from a human donor with a blood cancer. Sample: blood. The CDR3 loop is CASQIGVAEQFF. CDR3 in DNA: TGCGCCAGTCAAATAGGGGTGGCTGAGCAGTTCTTC.